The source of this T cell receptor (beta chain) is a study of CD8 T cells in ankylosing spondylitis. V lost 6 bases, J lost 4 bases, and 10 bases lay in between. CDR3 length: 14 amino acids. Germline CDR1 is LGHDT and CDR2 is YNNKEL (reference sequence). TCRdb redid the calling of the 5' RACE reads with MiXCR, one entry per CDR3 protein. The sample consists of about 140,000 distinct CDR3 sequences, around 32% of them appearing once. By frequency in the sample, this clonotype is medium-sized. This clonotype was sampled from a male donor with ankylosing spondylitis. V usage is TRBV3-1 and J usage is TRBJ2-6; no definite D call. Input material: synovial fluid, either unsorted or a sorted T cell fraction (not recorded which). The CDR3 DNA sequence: TGTGCCAGCAGACTAACAATAGGGGCCAACGTCCTGACTTTC. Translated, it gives CASRLTIGANVLTF.